This TCR beta chain was sequenced during a study of CD8+CD57+ T cells in acquired aplastic anemia listed by TCRdb under 2018. Background for the entire study: On average, sorted CD4+ and CD8+ cells yielded 3.2 ug of extracted DNA, with a range of roughly 0.18 to 30 ug. CD8+CD57+ expansion was defined as a frequency above the mean frequency observed in healthy subjects.

Expansion of CD8+CD57+ cells had been shown by flow cytometry in the patients chosen for sequencing. All patients had severe acquired aplastic anemia diagnosed by International Study of Aplastic Anemia and Agranulocytosis and Camitta criteria. No patient had received any therapy when blood was sampled. The study deep-sequenced TCR repertoires of sorted CD4+ and CD8+ blood T cells from severe aplastic anemia patients and healthy subjects. Patients were enrolled in the USA under clinicaltrials.gov protocols 00001620, 01623167, 00001397, 00071045, 00081523 and 00961064. Ficoll-Paque density gradient centrifugation was used to isolate peripheral blood mononuclear cells. CD4+ and CD8+ T cells were sorted by FACS or magnetic beads before DNA extraction. Profiling of TCR beta VDJ combinations and CDR3 sequences used genomic DNA as the template. An Illumina HiSeq 2000 was the platform used for TCR repertoire sequencing. The authors' analysis ran thus. TRBV/TRBJ rearrangement plots, CDR3 size and DJ length profiles, and Simpson's diversity index were used to evaluate the repertoires. Whichever DNA sequence was most abundant in the deep sequencing data was defined as the immunodominant clone. CDR3 amino acid sequences were checked for sharing between subjects and were compared against published repertoires and the VDJdb database. The public reads were reanalyzed by TCRdb: fastp trimming at Q25, MiXCR alignment, in-frame beta chains only. Duplicate CDR3 protein sequences are folded into a single record with the most common DNA and genes. In this record, the V and J calls reflect TCRdb's handling and not the investigators' own analysis. The sample table records around 200,000 distinct CDR3 sequences; 55% to 65% of these occur just once. 58% of the sample lies in the top ten.

CDR1 and CDR2 are read off the germline V gene as SNHLY and FYNNEI. Counted from cysteine to phenylalanine, this CDR3 has 18 amino acids. This entry keeps only the CDR3 DNA: 54 bases, framed from base 1. In the case of this clonotype: The antigen this receptor binds is unknown. At one end, the junction sequence differs from germline, possibly due to a read error.

Study-wide conclusions, independent of this receptor: CD8+ Simpson's diversity did not differ significantly between patients and healthy controls (P=0.060). Although 25 to 30 CD8+ CDR3 sequences were shared by patients and controls, these sequences appeared highly expressed in patients and within the immunodominant clones of patients.

The clonotype comes from a human donor with aplastic anemia. This sequence uses TRBV2 and TRBJ2-1, with 7 bases aligning to TRBD2. Sequences were obtained from sorted CD4+, CD8+, or CD8+CD57+ T cells (not recorded which) from PBMCs. The sequenced DNA: TGTGCCAGCGGTGAGAGTGGGGGTCTAGCGGCTTCCTACAATGAGCAGTTCTTC. Its amino acids are CASGESGGLAASYNEQFF.